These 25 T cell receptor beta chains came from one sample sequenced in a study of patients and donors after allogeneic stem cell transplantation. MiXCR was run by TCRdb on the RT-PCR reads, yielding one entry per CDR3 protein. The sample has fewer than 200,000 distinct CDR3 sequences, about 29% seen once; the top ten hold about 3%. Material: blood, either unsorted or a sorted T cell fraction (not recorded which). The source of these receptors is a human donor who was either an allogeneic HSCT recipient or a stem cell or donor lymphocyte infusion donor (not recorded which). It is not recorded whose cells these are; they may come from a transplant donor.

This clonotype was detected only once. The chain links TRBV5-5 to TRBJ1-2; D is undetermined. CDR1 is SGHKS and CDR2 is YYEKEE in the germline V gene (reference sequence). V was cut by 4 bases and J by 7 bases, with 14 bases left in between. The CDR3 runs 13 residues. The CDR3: CASSLPPVGGYTF. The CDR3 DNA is TGTGCCAGCAGCCTACCGCCCGTGGGTGGCTACACCTTC.

Written as DNA, the CDR3 is TGCAGTGCTACGGGACTAGCGGCCTCACTTGCCTACAATGAGCAGTTCTTC. This codes for CSATGLAASLAYNEQFF. The rearrangement joins TRBV20-1 to TRBJ2-1, with 11 bases fitting TRBD2. Germline CDR1 reads DFQATT; CDR2 reads SNEGSKA (reference sequence). The CDR3 totals 17 residues. Trimming removed 4 bases from V and 2 bases from J; junction bases left unmatched: 10.

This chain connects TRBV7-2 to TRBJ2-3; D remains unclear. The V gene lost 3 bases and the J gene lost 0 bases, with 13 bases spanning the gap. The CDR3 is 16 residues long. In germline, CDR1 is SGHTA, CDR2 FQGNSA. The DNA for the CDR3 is TGTGCCAGCAGCTTCCCCCGGGCCCCGAGCACAGATACGCAGTATTTT. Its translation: CASSFPRAPSTDTQYF.

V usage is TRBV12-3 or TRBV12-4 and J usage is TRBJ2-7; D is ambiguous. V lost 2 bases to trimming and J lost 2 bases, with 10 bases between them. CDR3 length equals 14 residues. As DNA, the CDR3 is TGTGCCAGCAGTTTACCCGATTATCCCTACGAGCAGTACTTC. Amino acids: CASSLPDYPYEQYF.

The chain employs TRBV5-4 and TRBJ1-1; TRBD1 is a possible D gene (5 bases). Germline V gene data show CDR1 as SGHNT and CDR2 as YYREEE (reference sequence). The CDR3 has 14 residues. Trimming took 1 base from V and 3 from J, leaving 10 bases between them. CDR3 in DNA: TGTGCCAGCAGCTTGAGGAGGGGCTACACTGAAGCTTTCTTT. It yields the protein CASSLRRGYTEAFF.

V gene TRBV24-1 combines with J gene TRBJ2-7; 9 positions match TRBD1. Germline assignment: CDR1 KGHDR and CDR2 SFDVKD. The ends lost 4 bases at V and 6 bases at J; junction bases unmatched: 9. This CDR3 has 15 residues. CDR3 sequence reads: CATSDPRTGGGEQYF. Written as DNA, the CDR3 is TGTGCCACCAGTGACCCCAGAACAGGGGGCGGCGAGCAGTACTTC.

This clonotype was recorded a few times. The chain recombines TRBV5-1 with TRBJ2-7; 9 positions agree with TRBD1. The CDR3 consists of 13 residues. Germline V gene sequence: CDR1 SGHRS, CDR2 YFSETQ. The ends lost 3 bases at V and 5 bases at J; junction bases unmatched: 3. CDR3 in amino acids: CASSYGTGNEQYF. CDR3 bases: TGCGCCAGCAGCTACGGGACAGGGAACGAGCAGTACTTC.

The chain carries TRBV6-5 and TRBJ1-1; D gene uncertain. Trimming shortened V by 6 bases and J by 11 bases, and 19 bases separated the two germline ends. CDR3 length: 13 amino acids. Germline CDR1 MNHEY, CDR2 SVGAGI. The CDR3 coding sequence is TGTGCCAGCAGCACGCAGGTTCACCTGACCGCTTTCTTT. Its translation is CASSTQVHLTAFF.

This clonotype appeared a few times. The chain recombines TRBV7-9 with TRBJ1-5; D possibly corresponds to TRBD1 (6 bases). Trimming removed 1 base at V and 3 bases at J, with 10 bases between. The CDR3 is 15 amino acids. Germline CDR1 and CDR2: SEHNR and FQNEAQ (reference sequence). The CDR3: CASSLEGGPNQPQHF. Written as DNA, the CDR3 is TGTGCCAGCAGCTTAGAGGGGGGCCCCAATCAGCCCCAGCATTTT. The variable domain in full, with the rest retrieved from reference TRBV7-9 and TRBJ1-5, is DTGVSQNPRHKITKRGQNVTFRCDPISEHNRLYWYRQTLGQGPEFLTYFQNEAQLEKSRLLSDRFSAERPKGSFSTLEIQRTEQGDSAMYLCASSLEGGPNQPQHFGDGTRLSIL.

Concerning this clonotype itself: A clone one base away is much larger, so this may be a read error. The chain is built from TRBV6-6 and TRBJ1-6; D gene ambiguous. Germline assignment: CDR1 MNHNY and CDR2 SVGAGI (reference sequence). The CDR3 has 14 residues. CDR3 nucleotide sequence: TGTGCCAGCAGTTCTGGACGGGGAAATTCACCCCACCACTTT. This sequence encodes CASSSGRGNSPHHF.

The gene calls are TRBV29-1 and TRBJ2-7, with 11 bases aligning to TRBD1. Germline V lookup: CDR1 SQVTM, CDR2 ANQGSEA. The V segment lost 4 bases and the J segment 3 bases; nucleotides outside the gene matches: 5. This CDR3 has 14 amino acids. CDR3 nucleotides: TGCAGCGTTGGGCGGACAGGGGGCTTCTACGAGCAGTACTTC. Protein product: CSVGRTGGFYEQYF.

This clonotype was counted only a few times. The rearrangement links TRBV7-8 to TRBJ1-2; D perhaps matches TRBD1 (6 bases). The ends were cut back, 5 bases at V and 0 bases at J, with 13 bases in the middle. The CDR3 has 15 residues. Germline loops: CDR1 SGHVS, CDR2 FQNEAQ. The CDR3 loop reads CASSTDRLPNYGYTF. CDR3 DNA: TGTGCCAGCAGCACCGACAGGCTTCCTAACTATGGCTACACCTTC.

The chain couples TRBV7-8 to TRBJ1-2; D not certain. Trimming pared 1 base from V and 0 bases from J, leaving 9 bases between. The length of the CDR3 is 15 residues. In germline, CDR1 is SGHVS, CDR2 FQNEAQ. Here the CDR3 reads CASSLGQSPNYGYTF. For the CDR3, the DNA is TGTGCCAGCAGCTTAGGCCAGTCTCCTAACTATGGCTACACCTTC. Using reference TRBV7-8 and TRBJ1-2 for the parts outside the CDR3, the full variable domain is GAGVSQSPRYKVAKRGQDVALRCDPISGHVSLFWYQQALGQGPEFLTYFQNEAQLDKSGLPSDRFFAERPEGSVSTLKIQRTQQEDSAVYLCASSLGQSPNYGYTFGSGTRLTVV.

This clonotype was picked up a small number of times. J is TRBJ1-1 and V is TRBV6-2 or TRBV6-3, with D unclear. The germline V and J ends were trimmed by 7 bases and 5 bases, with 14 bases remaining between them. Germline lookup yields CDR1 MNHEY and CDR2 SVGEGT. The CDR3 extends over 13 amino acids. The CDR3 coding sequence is TGTGCCAGCATTCATTTAAGGCGGACTGAAGCTTTCTTT. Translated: CASIHLRRTEAFF.

CDR3 sequence (DNA): TGCGCCAGCAGTCCGAATCGGGACAGGGGGAACATTCAGTACTTC. Its translation: CASSPNRDRGNIQYF. This sequence joins TRBV23-1 and TRBJ2-4; 11 bases are shared with TRBD1. TRBV23-1 belongs to the ORF category, with a function that is uncertain. The CDR3 sequence is 15 residues long. V lost 4 bases and J lost 7; bases outside the gene matches: 6.

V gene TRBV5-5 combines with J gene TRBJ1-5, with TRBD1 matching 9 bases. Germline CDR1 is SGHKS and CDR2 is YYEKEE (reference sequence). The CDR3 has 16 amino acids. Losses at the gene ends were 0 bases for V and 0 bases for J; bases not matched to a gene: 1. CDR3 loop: CASSLGQGDSNQPQHF. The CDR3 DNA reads TGTGCCAGCAGCTTGGGACAGGGGGATAGCAATCAGCCCCAGCATTTT.

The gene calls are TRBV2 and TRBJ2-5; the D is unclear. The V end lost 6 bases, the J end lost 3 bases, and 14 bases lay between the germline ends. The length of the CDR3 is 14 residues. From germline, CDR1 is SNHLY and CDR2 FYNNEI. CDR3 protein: CASRRAGYKETQYF. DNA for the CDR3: TGTGCCAGCAGACGGGCCGGGTACAAAGAGACCCAGTACTTC.

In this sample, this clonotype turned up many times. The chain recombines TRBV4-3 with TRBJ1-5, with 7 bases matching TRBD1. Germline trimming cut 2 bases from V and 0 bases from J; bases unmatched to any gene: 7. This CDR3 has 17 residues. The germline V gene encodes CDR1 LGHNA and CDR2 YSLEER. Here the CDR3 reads CASSQNLGTASNQPQHF. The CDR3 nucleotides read TGCGCCAGCAGCCAAAACCTGGGGACAGCTAGCAATCAGCCCCAGCATTTT.

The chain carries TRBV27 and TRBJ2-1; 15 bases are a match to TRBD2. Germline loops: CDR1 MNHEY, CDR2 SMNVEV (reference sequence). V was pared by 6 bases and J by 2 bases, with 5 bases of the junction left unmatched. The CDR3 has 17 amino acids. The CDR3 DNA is TGTGCCAGCAGGGGACTAGCGGGAGGTCCGGCCTACAATGAGCAGTTCTTC. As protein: CASRGLAGGPAYNEQFF.

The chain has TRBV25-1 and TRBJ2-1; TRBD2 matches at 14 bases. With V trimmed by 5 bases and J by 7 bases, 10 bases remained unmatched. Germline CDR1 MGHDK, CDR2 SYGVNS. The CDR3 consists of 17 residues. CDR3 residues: CASSHFGTSGRGNEQFF. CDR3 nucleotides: TGTGCCAGCAGTCACTTCGGGACTAGCGGGAGAGGAAATGAGCAGTTCTTC.

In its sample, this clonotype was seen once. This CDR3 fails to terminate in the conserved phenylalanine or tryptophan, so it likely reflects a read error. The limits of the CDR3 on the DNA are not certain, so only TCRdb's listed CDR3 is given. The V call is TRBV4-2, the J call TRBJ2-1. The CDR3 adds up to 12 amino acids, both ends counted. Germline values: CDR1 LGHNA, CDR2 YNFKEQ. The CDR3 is CASSQDRKLIAL.

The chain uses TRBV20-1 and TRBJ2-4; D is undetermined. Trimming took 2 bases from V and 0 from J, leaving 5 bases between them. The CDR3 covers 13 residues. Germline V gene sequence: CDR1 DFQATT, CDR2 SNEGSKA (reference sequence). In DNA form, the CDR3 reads TGCAGTGCTAGACGCTCAGCCAAAAACATTCAGTACTTC. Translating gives CSARRSAKNIQYF.

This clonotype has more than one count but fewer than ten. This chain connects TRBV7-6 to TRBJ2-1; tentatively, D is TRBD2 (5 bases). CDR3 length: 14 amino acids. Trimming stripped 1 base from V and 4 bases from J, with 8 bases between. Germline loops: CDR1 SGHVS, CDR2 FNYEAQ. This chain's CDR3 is CASSLGLQYNEQFF. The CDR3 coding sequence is TGTGCCAGCAGCTTAGGACTACAGTACAATGAGCAGTTCTTC.

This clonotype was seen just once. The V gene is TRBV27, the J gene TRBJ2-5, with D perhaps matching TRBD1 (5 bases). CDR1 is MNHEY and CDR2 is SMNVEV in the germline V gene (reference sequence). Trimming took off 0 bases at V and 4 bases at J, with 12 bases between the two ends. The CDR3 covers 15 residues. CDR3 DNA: TGTGCCAGCAGTTTATCTGGAACAGGAAGAGAGACCCAGTACTTC. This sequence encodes CASSLSGTGRETQYF.

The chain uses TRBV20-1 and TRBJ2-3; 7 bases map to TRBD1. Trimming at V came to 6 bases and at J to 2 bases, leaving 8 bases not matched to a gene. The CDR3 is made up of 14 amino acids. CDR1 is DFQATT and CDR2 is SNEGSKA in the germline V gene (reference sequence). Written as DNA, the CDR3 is TGCAGTGCCCCAAGACAGGGAGCCACAGATACGCAGTATTTT. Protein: CSAPRQGATDTQYF.